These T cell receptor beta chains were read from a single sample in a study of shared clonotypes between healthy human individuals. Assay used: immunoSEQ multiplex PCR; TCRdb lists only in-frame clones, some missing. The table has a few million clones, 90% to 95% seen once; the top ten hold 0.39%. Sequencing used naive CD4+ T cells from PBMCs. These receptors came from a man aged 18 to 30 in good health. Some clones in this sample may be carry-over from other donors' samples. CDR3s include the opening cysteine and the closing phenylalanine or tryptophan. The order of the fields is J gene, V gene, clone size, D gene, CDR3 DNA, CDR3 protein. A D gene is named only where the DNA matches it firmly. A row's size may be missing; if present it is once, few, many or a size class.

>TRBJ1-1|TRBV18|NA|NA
TGTGCCAGCTCACCGACCACGAGAACTGAAGCTTTCTTT
CASSPTTRTEAFF
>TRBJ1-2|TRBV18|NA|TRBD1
TGTGCCAGCACGGAAACCGGGACAGCGGCTTGGACCTTC
CASTETGTAAWTF
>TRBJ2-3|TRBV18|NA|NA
TGTGCCAGCTCACCGGTATTGACAGATACGCAGTATTTT
CASSPVLTDTQYF
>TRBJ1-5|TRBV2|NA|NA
TGCGCCAGCCGACTCAGGACGGGTGCCCAGCCCCAGCATTTT
CASRLRTGAQPQHF
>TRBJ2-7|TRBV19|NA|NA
TGTGCCAGTAGTCGGCCCGAAGACGAGCAGTACTTC
CASSRPEDEQYF
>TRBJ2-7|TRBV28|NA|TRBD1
TGTGCCAGCAGCCAAAGGGGGACAGGATACTACGAGCAGTACTTC
CASSQRGTGYYEQYF
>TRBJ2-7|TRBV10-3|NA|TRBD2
TGTGCCATCAGTGGTTCCCCTAGCGGGAGCCGGTACGAGCAGTACTTC
CAISGSPSGSRYEQYF
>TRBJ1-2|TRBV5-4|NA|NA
TGTGCCAGCAGGGGATGGAGAGGACCGAGCTATGGCTACACCTTC
CASRGWRGPSYGYTF
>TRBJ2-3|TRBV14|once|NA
TGTGCCAGCAGCCAAGCCACGGGGGGCACAGATACGCAGTATTTT
CASSQATGGTDTQYF
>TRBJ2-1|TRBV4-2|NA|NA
TGTGCCAGCAGCCAAGAAAAGGGTGGGAGATCCTACAATGAGCAGTTCTTC
CASSQEKGGRSYNEQFF
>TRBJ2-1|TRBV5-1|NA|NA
TGCGCCAGCAGCTTGGCTGCCTCCTACAATGAGCAGTTCTTC
CASSLAASYNEQFF
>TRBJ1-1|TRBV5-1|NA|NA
TGCGCCAGCAGCTCCGGGAGGGCCACTGAAGCTTTCTTT
CASSSGRATEAFF
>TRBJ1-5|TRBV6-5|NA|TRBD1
TGTGCCAGCAGCCCGACAGGGGGTCGGCAGCCCCAGCATTTT
CASSPTGGRQPQHF
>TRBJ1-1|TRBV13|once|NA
TGTGCCAGCAGCTTCAATAGAGGGGGGTCAGGGTTTACTGCTGAAGCTTTCTTT
CASSFNRGGSGFTAEAFF
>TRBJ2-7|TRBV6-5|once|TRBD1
TGTGCCAGCAGTTACTCCCCGGGACAGTACGAGCAGTACTTC
CASSYSPGQYEQYF
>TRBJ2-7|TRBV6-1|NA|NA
TGTGCCAGCAGTGCTAACAGTAAATACGAGCAGTACTTC
CASSANSKYEQYF
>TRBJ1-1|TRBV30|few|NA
TGTGCCTGGAGTCGACGCTTGGGGACTGAAGCTTTCTTT
CAWSRRLGTEAFF
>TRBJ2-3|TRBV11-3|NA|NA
TGTGCCAGCAGCTTAGGTGGCACAGATACGCAGTATTTT
CASSLGGTDTQYF
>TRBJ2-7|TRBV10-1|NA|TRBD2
TGCGCCAACCAAGACGGACTAGCGGGAGAGGGCCTCGCGTACGAGCAGTACTTC
CANQDGLAGEGLAYEQYF
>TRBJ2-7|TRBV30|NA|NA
TGTGCCTGGGGTGGGACACCCGGCGAGCAGTACTTC
CAWGGTPGEQYF
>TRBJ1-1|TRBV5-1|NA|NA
TGCGCCAGCAGCTTGAATCCTGGGGCGAACACTGAAGCTTTCTTT
CASSLNPGANTEAFF
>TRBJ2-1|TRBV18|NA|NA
TGTGCCAGCTCACCAGACCCAAGCTCCTACAATGAGCAGTTCTTC
CASSPDPSSYNEQFF
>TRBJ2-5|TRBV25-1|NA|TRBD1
TGTGCCAGCAGTAAAATGGGGACAGGGGGCTTCCAAGAGACCCAGTACTTC
CASSKMGTGGFQETQYF
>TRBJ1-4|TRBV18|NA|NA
TGTGCCAGCTCACCGAACAGGAATGAAAAACTGTTTTTT
CASSPNRNEKLFF
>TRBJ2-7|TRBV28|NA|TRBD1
TGTGCCAGCAGGTCGACCGGGACAGGGGCCTACGAGCAGTACTTC
CASRSTGTGAYEQYF
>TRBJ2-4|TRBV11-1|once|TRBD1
TGTGCCAGCAGCAAATACAGGGGGACCAAAAACATTCAGTACTTC
CASSKYRGTKNIQYF
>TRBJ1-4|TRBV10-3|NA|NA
TGTGCCATCAGTTCTCTCCCTGCAACTAATGAAAAACTGTTTTTT
CAISSLPATNEKLFF
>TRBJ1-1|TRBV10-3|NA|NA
TGTGCCATCAGTGAGTCGACGGTGAACACTGAAGCTTTCTTT
CAISESTVNTEAFF
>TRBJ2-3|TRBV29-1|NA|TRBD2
TGCAGCGTTCTCGGACTAGCGGGAGGGGACACAGATACGCAGTATTTT
CSVLGLAGGDTDTQYF
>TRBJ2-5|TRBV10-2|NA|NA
TGCGCCAGCGCCTGGGGGACCTACTACGAGACCCAGTACTTC
CASAWGTYYETQYF
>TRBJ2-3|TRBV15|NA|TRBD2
TGTGCCACCAGACAGATGGCGGGGGGCACAGATACGCAGTATTTT
CATRQMAGGTDTQYF
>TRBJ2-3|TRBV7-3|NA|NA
TGTGCCAGCAGCCCCCCAGGGGATACGCAGTATTTT
CASSPPGDTQYF
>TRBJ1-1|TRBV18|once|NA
TGTGCCAGCTCAACTAGCGGACCCACTGAAGCTTTCTTT
CASSTSGPTEAFF
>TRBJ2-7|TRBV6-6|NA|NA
TGTGCCAGCAGTTACCCGACAGTCTACGAGCAGTACTTC
CASSYPTVYEQYF
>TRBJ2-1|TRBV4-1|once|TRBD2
TGCGCCAGCAGCCGCCTGGGACTAGCGTCCTACAATGAGCAGTTCTTC
CASSRLGLASYNEQFF
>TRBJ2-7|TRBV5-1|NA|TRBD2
TGCGCCAGCAGCTTGGCCGGGGGTCTCGCGGGAGGCTACGAGCAGTACTTC
CASSLAGGLAGGYEQYF
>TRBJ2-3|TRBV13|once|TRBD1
TGTGCCAGCAGCTTATTACAGGGGCGCACAGATACGCAGTATTTT
CASSLLQGRTDTQYF
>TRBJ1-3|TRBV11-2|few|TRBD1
TGTGCCAGCAGCTTAGACAGGGGGCCTGACACCATATATTTT
CASSLDRGPDTIYF
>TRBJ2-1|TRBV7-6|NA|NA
TGTGCCAGCAGCCCGCCCCTAGCGTCCTCCTACAATGAGCAGTTCTTC
CASSPPLASSYNEQFF
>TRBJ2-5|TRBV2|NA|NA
TGTGCCAGCAGTGAGGGAAGCCGAGGGACCCAGTACTTC
CASSEGSRGTQYF
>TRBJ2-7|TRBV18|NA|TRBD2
TGTGCCAGCTCACTGGGACTAGTAAAGATCTACGAGCAGTACTTC
CASSLGLVKIYEQYF
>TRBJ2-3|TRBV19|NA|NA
TGTGCCAGTAGTATAGTAAGCATTAGCACAGATACGCAGTATTTT
CASSIVSISTDTQYF
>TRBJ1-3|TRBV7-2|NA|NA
TGTGCCAGCAGCTTAGGACCCCGTGGAAACACCATATATTTT
CASSLGPRGNTIYF
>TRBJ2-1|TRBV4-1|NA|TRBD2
TGCGCCAGCAGCCAAAGTGTTAGCGGGAGAGGGGGGGAGTACAATGAGCAGTTCTTC
CASSQSVSGRGGEYNEQFF
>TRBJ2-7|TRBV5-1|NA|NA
TGCGCCAGCAGCTCCGGGACAGGGGGCTTAACGACTAGCGGGAGTATCCACGAGCAGTACTTC
CASSSGTGGLTTSGSIHEQYF
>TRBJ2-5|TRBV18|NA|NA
TGTGCCAGCTCACCTCTTGGGGTGGCACAAGAGACCCAGTACTTC
CASSPLGVAQETQYF
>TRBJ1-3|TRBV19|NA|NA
TGTGCCAGTAGTGTTTGGCCCGACCCCCCTGGAAACACCATATATTTT
CASSVWPDPPGNTIYF
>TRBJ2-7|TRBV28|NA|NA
TGTGCCAGCAGTCTTATGCTCTACGAGCAGTACTTC
CASSLMLYEQYF
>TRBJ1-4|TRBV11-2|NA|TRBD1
TGTGCCAGCAGCCGAGGACAGGGTGGCAGAGAAAAACTGTTTTTT
CASSRGQGGREKLFF
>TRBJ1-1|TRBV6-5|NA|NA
TGTGCCAGCAGTCCTGGGGCCCTGAACACTGAAGCTTTCTTT
CASSPGALNTEAFF
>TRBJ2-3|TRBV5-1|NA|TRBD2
TGCGCCAGCAGCTTCGGACTAGCGGGACTCACAGATACGCAGTATTTT
CASSFGLAGLTDTQYF
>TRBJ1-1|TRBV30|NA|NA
TGTGCCTGGAGTCCCTCGAGGTGGACTGAAGCTTTCTTT
CAWSPSRWTEAFF
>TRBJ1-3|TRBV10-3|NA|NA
TGTGCCATCAGTGAAGGGCAGACCTGGGGGGGGCGCTTCTTCTCGCAAGAAAACACCATATATTTT
CAISEGQTWGGRFFSQENTIYF
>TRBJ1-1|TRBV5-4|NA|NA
TGTGCCAGCAGCTTGGTAGGGTTGAGTCGGACTGAAGCTTTCTTT
CASSLVGLSRTEAFF
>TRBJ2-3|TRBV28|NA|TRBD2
TGTGCCAGCAGGGGGACTAGCGGGGGATATACGCAGTATTTT
CASRGTSGGYTQYF
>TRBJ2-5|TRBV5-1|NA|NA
TGCGCCAGCAGCTTGGGACAGGGCGGGAATCAAGAGACCCAGTACTTC
CASSLGQGGNQETQYF
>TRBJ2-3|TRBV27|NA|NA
TGTGCCAGCCACAATGGGGCGGATACGCAGTATTTT
CASHNGADTQYF
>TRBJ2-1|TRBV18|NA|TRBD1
TGTGCCAGCTCACCCGGACAGGCCAATGAGCAGTTCTTC
CASSPGQANEQFF
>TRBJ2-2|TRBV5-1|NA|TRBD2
TGCGCCAGCAGCATACTAGCGGGAGACGCCGGGGAGCTGTTTTTT
CASSILAGDAGELFF